These T cell receptor beta chains were read from a single sample in a study of T cells in Graves' hyperthyroidism and ophthalmopathy. TCRdb re-analysed the multiplex PCR reads in MiXCR, keeping a single row per CDR3 protein. This table holds approximately 590,000 distinct CDR3 sequences, approximately 14% found once. The specimen sequenced was blood. These receptors came from a woman in her thirties with Graves' hyperthyroidism. Both conserved end residues are part of each CDR3. The order of the fields is clone size, J gene, D gene, V gene, CDR3 DNA, CDR3 protein. D genes are given only for firm matches. Rows may omit the clone size; those that give it use once, few, many or a size class.

>many|TRBJ1-1|-|TRBV5-1
TGCGCCAGCAGCACGAATCCGGGGCCGGGGGCTGAAGCTTTCTTT
CASSTNPGPGAEAFF
>many|TRBJ2-7|TRBD1|TRBV3-1
TGTGCCAGCAGCCGACGGACAGGGGGCGCGTACGAGCAGTACTTC
CASSRRTGGAYEQYF
>-|TRBJ2-1|TRBD2|TRBV5-1
TGCGCCAGCTCTCTAGCGGCCAACCTCTACAATGAGCAGTTCTTC
CASSLAANLYNEQFF
>-|TRBJ2-1|TRBD1|TRBV5-1
TGCGCCAGCAGCTTGCCGCGACAGGGTGGCAATGAGCAGTTCTTC
CASSLPRQGGNEQFF
>-|TRBJ2-7|-|TRBV12-3/TRBV12-4
TGTGCCAGCAGTTTAATCCGGGGGCCCTCCTACGAGCAGTACTTC
CASSLIRGPSYEQYF
>-|TRBJ2-3|-|TRBV6-2/TRBV6-3
TGTGCCAGCTGCCACCGACGGACCACTAGCACAGATACGCAGTATTTT
CASCHRRTTSTDTQYF
>-|TRBJ1-2|-|TRBV19
TGTGCCAGTAGGAGCGGAGGGCGAACGAGGGGCTACACCTTC
CASRSGGRTRGYTF
>few|TRBJ2-7|-|TRBV20-1
TGCAGTGCTCCCGTCCCCGGGCGGGGACGTGTTTACGAGCAGTACTTC
CSAPVPGRGRVYEQYF
>many|TRBJ2-2|-|TRBV11-2
TGTGCCAGCAGCTTGGGGAGAGTCGGGGAGCTGTTTTTT
CASSLGRVGELFF
>many|TRBJ2-3|-|TRBV20-1
TGCAGTGCTAGAGATCCTTGGGGGCAGGGAGATACGCAGTATTTT
CSARDPWGQGDTQYF
>many|TRBJ2-7|TRBD2|TRBV5-1
TGCGCCAGCAGATTAGCGGGAGTATTCGAATACGAGCAGTACTTC
CASRLAGVFEYEQYF
>few|TRBJ2-2|TRBD2|TRBV7-6
TGTGCCGGCAGCCCAACCCTTACCGGGGGGACCGGGGAGCTGTTTTTT
CAGSPTLTGGTGELFF
>many|TRBJ2-7|TRBD1|TRBV27
TGTGCCAGCAGTTTATCGTTACAGGGGGTCGGCAATACCTACGAGCAGTACTTC
CASSLSLQGVGNTYEQYF
>many|TRBJ1-2|-|TRBV6-1
TGTGCCAGCAGTGAATCAGGGGCCGGGAGATATGGCTACACCTTC
CASSESGAGRYGYTF
>-|TRBJ2-5|-|TRBV7-2
TGTGCCAGCAGCTTTCTCTTTTTTGGACGGAGTCAAGAGACCCAGTACTTC
CASSFLFFGRSQETQYF
>many|TRBJ1-5|TRBD1|TRBV6-1
TGTGCCATAGGACAGGGCAATCAGCCCCAGCATTTT
CAIGQGNQPQHF
>few|TRBJ2-2|-|TRBV29-1
TGCAGCGTTGCCGGGGGCCGCGGCACCGGGGAGCTGTTTTTT
CSVAGGRGTGELFF
>-|TRBJ2-2|-|TRBV13
TGTGCCAGCAGCTGGGGGGATATCACCGGGGAGCTGTTTTTT
CASSWGDITGELFF
>-|TRBJ2-7|TRBD2|TRBV10-3
TGTGCCATCAGTGAGTCCGCTAGGCGGGGGTCTGTAGCGGAGACCTACGAGCAGTACTTC
CAISESARRGSVAETYEQYF
>many|TRBJ2-7|TRBD2|TRBV20-1
TGCAGTGCTGCTCGGGACTACTTCGAGCAGTACTTC
CSAARDYFEQYF
>-|TRBJ2-7|TRBD2|TRBV27
TGTGCCAGCAGTTTGATATCTAGCGGGATTTACGAGCAGTACTTC
CASSLISSGIYEQYF
>few|TRBJ2-3|-|TRBV20-1
TGCAGTGCTAGGCCGTGGGGCCCCGATACGCAGTATTTT
CSARPWGPDTQYF
>many|TRBJ1-1|-|TRBV5-1
TGTGCCAGCAGCTTAGCAGGGATGAACACTGAAGCTTTCTTT
CASSLAGMNTEAFF
>-|TRBJ1-1|-|TRBV27
TGTGCCAGCAGCACCGGGCGGACTGAAGCTTCCTTT
CASSTGRTEASF
>many|TRBJ2-3|-|TRBV7-3
TGTGCCAGCAGTTTAACGCCGTCGGGAGAGTCTGATACGCAGTATTTT
CASSLTPSGESDTQYF
>-|TRBJ1-6|TRBD1|TRBV6-1
TGTGCCAGTACCCAGGGACAGGGTAATTCACCCCTCCACTTT
CASTQGQGNSPLHF
>many|TRBJ1-1|-|TRBV20-1
TGCAGTGCCCCGGGACCCATGAACACTGAAGCTTTCTTT
CSAPGPMNTEAFF
>many|TRBJ2-1|TRBD2|TRBV18
TGTGCCAGCTCAAATGTAGCGGGAGCATCATACAATGAGCAGTTCTTC
CASSNVAGASYNEQFF
>once|TRBJ2-5|TRBD2|TRBV7-8
TGTGCCAGCATCCCGGGGGGTGGGGAGACCCAGTACTTC
CASIPGGGETQYF
>-|TRBJ2-2|TRBD2|TRBV20-1
TGCAGTGCCACGACTAGCGGGAGCTGGACCGGGGAGCTGTTTTTT
CSATTSGSWTGELFF
>many|TRBJ2-7|-|TRBV27
TGTGCCAGCAGTTCCGGGACATCTAGGTCCTACGAGCAGTACTTC
CASSSGTSRSYEQYF
>many|TRBJ2-3|-|TRBV6-5
TGTGCCAGCAGTTACTCTTCGTTGCGGGTGGGATCCGACACAGATACGCAGTATTTT
CASSYSSLRVGSDTDTQYF
>many|TRBJ2-2|-|TRBV6-2/TRBV6-3
TGTGCCAGCAGTTACTCAGCGCTGAACACCGGGGAGCTGTTTTTT
CASSYSALNTGELFF
>-|TRBJ2-7|TRBD1|TRBV7-6
TGTGTCAGCAGCTTGAGGACAGGGCCCTACGAGCAGTACTTC
CVSSLRTGPYEQYF
>few|TRBJ1-2|-|TRBV29-1
TGCAGCGTTGAATCAAGGGGACCCTCCTATGGCTACACCTTC
CSVESRGPSYGYTF
>-|TRBJ2-1|TRBD2|TRBV13
TGTGCCAGCAGCTTTGAGCGGGACTCCTACAATGAGCAGTTCTTC
CASSFERDSYNEQFF
>many|TRBJ2-7|TRBD1|TRBV30
TGTGCCTGGAGTGTACCAATGGGACAGGCCTACGAGCAGTACTTC
CAWSVPMGQAYEQYF
>many|TRBJ1-2|TRBD1|TRBV30
TGTGCCTGGAGTCTCTACGGACAGGGCCCTAACTATGGCTACACCTTC
CAWSLYGQGPNYGYTF
>-|TRBJ2-1|-|TRBV7-9
TGTGCCAGCCCGGCCGCGCTTGCGGGGAGCTCCTACAATGAGCAGTTCTTC
CASPAALAGSSYNEQFF
>many|TRBJ2-7|-|TRBV12-3/TRBV12-4
TGTGCCAGCAGCCCATCTTCGCGGGGAACCCACGAGCAGTACTTC
CASSPSSRGTHEQYF